This T cell receptor (beta chain) is from a study of T cell clones after liver transplantation. The germline CDR1 and CDR2 sequences are MDHEN and SYDVKM. V was cut by 3 bases and J by 7 bases, with 13 bases left in between. This CDR3 contains 14 residues. Some clones are missing from TCRdb's copy, which holds only in-frame ones; the method was immunoSEQ multiplex PCR. The sample contains tens of thousands of clones, about 84% of which appear only once. The sequence was obtained from a human patient who received a liver transplant. Some T cells may have originated in the graft donor. The rearrangement uses TRBV28 and TRBJ1-5; tentative D call: TRBD1 (5 bases). Sequences were derived from CD4+ T cells from blood, sampled around 45 months after liver transplant. The CDR3 DNA reads as TGTGCCAGCAGTTTGTGGCAGGGTGGCCAGCCCCAGCATTTT. Amino acid sequence: CASSLWQGGQPQHF.